The 15 T cell receptor beta chains below come from one sample, sequenced in a study of blood T cell repertoires in COVID-19 (dated by TCRdb to 2018 to 2021). The library came from the immunoSEQ multiplex PCR assay. TCRdb limited this immuneACCESS table to in-frame rearrangements with V and J called. A share of clones is missing; checked studies link under half to unresolved V genes, and the rest is unexplained. This sample has around 80,000 clones in its table, and about 91% of those were observed once. Nearly 5% of the sample rests with the top ten. Sequencing was carried out using peripheral blood. The receptors stem from a woman of 80 years or more with acute or convalescent COVID-19.

This sequence joins TRBV18 and TRBJ2-3, with 9 bases aligning to TRBD1. From germline, CDR1 is KGHSH and CDR2 LQKENI. The CDR3 sequence is 16 residues long. Trimming at V came to 2 bases and at J to 2 bases, leaving 5 bases not matched to a gene. DNA for the CDR3: TGTGCCAGCTCACCAAGGACAGGGGACACCACAGATACGCAGTATTTT. Translated: CASSPRTGDTTDTQYF.

The chain uses TRBV18 and TRBJ2-2; maybe TRBD2 (6 bases). The CDR3 length is 16 residues. The germline V and J ends were trimmed by 6 bases and 3 bases, with 17 bases remaining between them. Germline lookup yields CDR1 KGHSH and CDR2 LQKENI. The chain's CDR3 is CASSPDRGSHTGELFF. In DNA form, the CDR3 reads TGTGCCAGCTCTCCAGACCGGGGGTCCCACACCGGGGAGCTGTTTTTT.

This sequence joins TRBV19 and TRBJ1-2; D gene unclear. Germline CDR1 and CDR2: LNHDA and SQIVND (reference sequence). V was trimmed by 4 bases and J by 7 bases, leaving 19 bases between them. CDR3 length: 15 amino acids. The CDR3, as DNA: TGTGCCAGTAGTACCCCTTGGACTCACTTGGGTGGCTACACCTTC. Its protein is CASSTPWTHLGGYTF.

The J gene is TRBJ1-1, the V gene TRBV10-2, with D maybe TRBD1 (5 bases). Germline assignment: CDR1 WSHSY and CDR2 SAAADI. V dropped 3 bases and J dropped 7 bases, with 9 bases sitting between them. The CDR3 extends over 12 amino acids. This CDR3 is CASSDRDYEAFF. As DNA, the CDR3 is TGCGCCAGCAGTGATCGGGACTATGAAGCTTTCTTT.

The chain carries TRBV7-6 and TRBJ1-6; tentative D call: TRBD1 (5 bases). This CDR3 has 16 residues. Germline V gene data show CDR1 as SGHVS and CDR2 as FNYEAQ. V was shortened by 5 bases and J by 11 bases, with 22 bases between the two germline ends. CDR3 bases: TGTGCCAGCAGCCCAGCGCGGGGCAGCGTTTTGGCACCCCTCCACTTT. This sequence encodes CASSPARGSVLAPLHF.

V and J are TRBV5-4 and TRBJ2-1; 14 bases are a match to TRBD2. The CDR3 is 15 residues long. V shed 0 bases and J 9 bases; nucleotides not matched to a gene: 2. CDR1 is SGHNT and CDR2 is YYREEE in the germline V gene (reference sequence). The CDR3 bases are TGTGCCAGCAGCTTGGGGACTAGCGGGAGGAGTGAGCAGTTCTTC. Protein sequence: CASSLGTSGRSEQFF.

This sequence joins TRBV19 and TRBJ2-7; D is possibly TRBD2 (6 bases). This CDR3 is 18 amino acids long. Germline assignment: CDR1 LNHDA and CDR2 SQIVND (reference sequence). With 5 bases removed from V and 0 bases from J, the gap between germline ends came to 23 bases. This CDR3 is CASSSAGTLLGGSYEQYF. For the CDR3, the DNA is TGTGCCAGTAGTTCCGCCGGGACCCTCCTGGGAGGCTCCTACGAGCAGTACTTC. The full variable domain, in which reference TRBV19 and TRBJ2-7 provide the parts outside the CDR3, is DGGITQSPKYLFRKEGQNVTLSCEQNLNHDAMYWYRQDPGQGLRLIYYSQIVNDFQKGDIAEGYSVSREKKESFPLTVTSAQKNPTAFYLCASSSAGTLLGGSYEQYFGPGTRLTVT.

Details on this clone: Other DNA sequences in this sample translate to the same CDR3. V and J are TRBV5-1 and TRBJ2-7; D perhaps matches TRBD2 (5 bases). The CDR3 extends over 15 amino acids. The V end lost 0 bases, the J end lost 0 bases, and 10 bases lay between the germline ends. Germline assignment: CDR1 SGHRS and CDR2 YFSETQ. CDR3 nucleotides: TGCGCCAGCAGCTTGGTGACGGGAAGCTCCTACGAGCAGTACTTC. Translated: CASSLVTGSSYEQYF.

The genes are TRBV6-1 and TRBJ1-2; 7 nucleotides align to TRBD1. The V gene end was trimmed by 7 bases and the J gene end by 7 bases; junction bases not matched to a gene: 12. Germline V gene sequence: CDR1 MNHNS, CDR2 SASEGT. The CDR3 is made up of 14 amino acids. In DNA form, the CDR3 reads TGTGCCAGCACCCCGGGACAGCCCTTGGGTGGCTACACCTTC. Protein product: CASTPGQPLGGYTF.

This clone occurred once. The chain couples TRBV14 to TRBJ1-4; TRBD1 matches 8 bases. V shed 1 base, J shed 7 bases, and the junction held 8 bases outside the gene matches. The CDR3 has 16 residues. CDR1 and CDR2 from the germline V gene are SGHDN and FVKESK. CDR3 residues: CASSQATGGGGEKLFF. In DNA form, the CDR3 reads TGTGCCAGCAGCCAAGCTACAGGGGGTGGTGGTGAAAAACTGTTTTTT.

The chain couples TRBV20-1 to TRBJ2-7; TRBD2 aligns across 8 bases. The CDR3 totals 11 residues. Trimming cost V 3 bases and J 5 bases; bases outside gene matches: 0. Germline CDR1 DFQATT, CDR2 SNEGSKA (reference sequence). The CDR3 loop is CSARTSDEQYF. The CDR3 DNA is TGCAGTGCTAGGACTAGCGACGAGCAGTACTTC.

The chain couples TRBV13 to TRBJ2-4, with 9 bases fitting TRBD1. The CDR3 extends over 21 amino acids. Germline values: CDR1 PRHDT, CDR2 FYEKMQ (reference sequence). Trimming removed 0 bases from V and 0 bases from J; junction bases left unmatched: 15. The CDR3 spells CASSLGLSRTGDHLAKNIQYF. As DNA, the CDR3 is TGTGCCAGCAGCTTAGGTCTCTCCCGGACAGGGGACCACTTAGCCAAAAACATTCAGTACTTC.

The count of this clone is one. This chain connects TRBV7-2 to TRBJ2-7; 7 nucleotides align to TRBD2. The V gene's germline CDR1 is SGHTA and CDR2 FQGNSA. This CDR3 is built from 15 residues. The trim removed 3 bases at V and 5 bases at J, leaving 10 bases unmatched. CDR3 DNA sequence: TGTGCCAGCAGCTTTGGGGGGAGGGATGGTGACGAGCAGTACTTC. Protein product: CASSFGGRDGDEQYF.

The rearrangement uses TRBV19 and TRBJ1-2; 7 nucleotides line up with TRBD1. Germline V gene data show CDR1 as LNHDA and CDR2 as SQIVND (reference sequence). This CDR3 is built from 15 residues. The V and J ends lost 6 bases and 4 bases, in that order; junction bases with no gene match: 11. The CDR3 DNA reads TGTGCCAGTAGCCAGAAGGGGGCGCCCGGCTATGGCTACACCTTC. It yields the protein CASSQKGAPGYGYTF.

The chain is built from TRBV19 and TRBJ2-7; 8 nucleotides line up with TRBD1. CDR1 is LNHDA and CDR2 is SQIVND in the germline V gene (reference sequence). The CDR3 runs 16 residues. Germline trimming cut 5 bases from V and 2 bases from J; bases unmatched to any gene: 11. The CDR3: CASSRLGQEKTYEQYF. The CDR3, as DNA: TGTGCCAGTAGTCGCCTGGGACAGGAAAAAACCTACGAGCAGTACTTC.